The 28 T cell receptor beta chains listed next were all sequenced from one sample in a study of blood T cell repertoires in COVID-19. Clones were sequenced by immunoSEQ multiplex PCR, and TCRdb holds only the in-frame ones, with some missing. The table lists 15,000 to 20,000 clones, 75% to 85% of them singletons. Sequencing used peripheral blood. The receptor source for this set is an elderly man with acute or convalescent COVID-19.

The J gene is TRBJ2-3, the V gene TRBV28, with TRBD2 matching over 7 bases. The germline CDR1 and CDR2 sequences are MDHEN and SYDVKM. The V segment lost 6 bases and the J segment 0 bases; nucleotides outside the gene matches: 3. This CDR3 contains 14 residues. The CDR3 sequence: CASRRGTSTDTQYF. CDR3 coding DNA: TGTGCCAGCAGGCGGGGGACTAGCACAGATACGCAGTATTTT.

V usage is TRBV5-1 and J usage is TRBJ1-6, with D possibly TRBD1 on 6 matching bases. The V end was cut by 5 bases, the J end by 5 bases, with 11 bases between. The CDR3 runs 14 residues. CDR1 SGHRS and CDR2 YFSETQ come from the germline V gene. CDR3: CASSRDTHNSPLHF. CDR3 in DNA: TGCGCCAGCAGTAGGGACACCCATAATTCACCCCTCCACTTT.

CDR3 nucleotide sequence: TGTGCCAGCAGTGCTGTGGGGAGTGGGGGCTACACCTTC. Translating gives CASSAVGSGGYTF. The chain is built from TRBV25-1 and TRBJ1-2; no reliable D call. The CDR3 totals 13 residues. The V gene lost 4 bases and the J gene lost 8 bases, with 14 bases spanning the gap. Germline values: CDR1 MGHDK, CDR2 SYGVNS.

This sequence joins TRBV2 and TRBJ2-5; 13 positions match TRBD2. J lost 5 bases, V lost 5 bases, and 5 bases had no gene match. The CDR3 is 15 amino acids. The germline gives CDR1 SNHLY, CDR2 FYNNEI. For the CDR3, the DNA is TGTGCCAGCAGTTTGGAGGGACTAGCGGGGGAGACCCAGTACTTC. This translates into CASSLEGLAGETQYF.

The chain is built from TRBV18 and TRBJ1-1; TRBD1 aligns across 7 bases. Germline CDR1 reads KGHSH; CDR2 reads LQKENI. The CDR3 spans 14 residues. With 4 bases clipped from V and 5 bases from J, the junction kept 7 bases outside the gene matches. The CDR3 bases are TGTGCCAGCTCACGACGACAGGGACCAACTGAAGCTTTCTTT. As protein: CASSRRQGPTEAFF.

This clone came up once. The chain carries TRBV27 and TRBJ1-2; D not certain. The V gene lost 7 bases and the J gene lost 5 bases, with 20 bases spanning the gap. The CDR3 has 15 amino acids. Germline V gene data show CDR1 as MNHEY and CDR2 as SMNVEV (reference sequence). CDR3 sequence: CASTPGTSGVYGYTF. DNA of the CDR3: TGTGCCAGCACCCCCGGCACAAGCGGAGTTTATGGCTACACCTTC.

This clone has at least ten counts. Other DNA sequences in the same sample also yield this CDR3. The chain carries TRBV2 and TRBJ1-2, with D unresolved. The length of the CDR3 is 11 residues. Germline V gene data show CDR1 as SNHLY and CDR2 as FYNNEI. The V and J ends lost 3 bases and 8 bases respectively, with 7 bases between them. CDR3 in DNA: TGTGCCAGCAGTGACGCGGCAGGCTACACCTTC. This sequence encodes CASSDAAGYTF. The full variable domain, with the rest looked up from reference TRBV2 and TRBJ1-2, is EPEVTQTPSHQVTQMGQEVILRCVPISNHLYFYWYRQILGQKVEFLVSFYNNEISEKSEIFDDQFSVERPDGSNFTLKIRSTKLEDSAMYFCASSDAAGYTFGSGTRLTVV.

The chain is built from TRBV19 and TRBJ1-2; the match to TRBD1 covers 9 bases. Germline V gene sequence: CDR1 LNHDA, CDR2 SQIVND (reference sequence). Losses at the gene ends were 9 bases for V and 10 bases for J; bases not matched to a gene: 6. The CDR3 runs 11 residues. Here the CDR3 DNA reads TGTGCCAGCGACAGGGGGAATGACTACACCTTC. Translated: CASDRGNDYTF.

As regards this clone: A junction boundary mismatches the germline segment, possibly from a read error. This chain uses TRBV30 with TRBJ1-1; 9 nucleotides agree with TRBD1. This CDR3 spans 14 amino acids. The germline V gene encodes CDR1 GTSNPN and CDR2 SVGIG (reference sequence). Here the CDR3 reads CACSGGQGVSVAFF. CDR3 sequence (DNA): TGTGCCTGTAGTGGGGGACAGGGCGTAAGTGTCGCTTTCTTT. Full variable domain (missing parts from reference TRBV30 and TRBJ1-1): SQTIHQWPATLVQPVGSPLSLECTVEGTSNPNLYWYRQAAGRGLQLLFYSVGIGQISSEVPQNLSASRPQDRQFILSSKKLLLSDSGFYLCACSGGQGVSVAFFGQGTRLTVV.

This clone was counted a single time. The V and J genes are TRBV3-1 (or the pseudogene TRBV3-2) and TRBJ2-1, with TRBD1 matching 9 bases. This CDR3 is 15 amino acids long. Per the germline V gene, CDR1 is LGHDT and CDR2 is YNNKEL (reference sequence). V lost 3 bases, J lost 8 bases, and 8 bases stayed unmatched. CDR3 loop: CASSQDTRQGDEQFF. The DNA for the CDR3 is TGTGCCAGCAGCCAGGACACTCGACAGGGGGATGAGCAGTTCTTC.

The V and J genes are TRBV28 and TRBJ2-1, with 9 bases fitting TRBD1. The germline gives CDR1 MDHEN, CDR2 SYDVKM. V shed 4 bases, J shed 4 bases, and the junction held 8 bases outside the gene matches. The CDR3 is 16 amino acids. CDR3 region: CASSSTGQGLYNEQFF. The CDR3 nucleotides are TGTGCCAGCAGTTCGACGGGACAGGGTCTATACAATGAGCAGTTCTTC.

This chain joins TRBV3-1 (or the pseudogene TRBV3-2) and TRBJ2-1; no definite D call. The germline V and J ends were trimmed by 0 bases and 10 bases, with 16 bases remaining between them. The CDR3 has 15 amino acids. CDR1 and CDR2 from the germline V gene are LGHDT and YNNKEL (reference sequence). CDR3 sequence (DNA): TGTGCCAGCAGCCAAGAAATAGCAGCTTCGTACGAGCAGTTCTTC. This gives the protein CASSQEIAASYEQFF.

V gene TRBV9 combines with J gene TRBJ1-2, with 7 bases that match TRBD1. CDR3 length equals 14 residues. With V trimmed by 9 bases and J by 4 bases, 12 bases remained unmatched. CDR1 and CDR2 from the germline V gene are SGDLS and YYNGEE. CDR3 sequence: CATTPGRGSYGYTF. CDR3 bases: TGTGCCACCACCCCAGGCAGGGGGAGCTATGGCTACACCTTC.

This rearrangement joins TRBV29-1 to TRBJ2-7; 10 bases line up with TRBD1. Germline trimming cut 4 bases from V and 7 bases from J; bases unmatched to any gene: 7. From germline, CDR1 is SQVTM and CDR2 ANQGSEA. The CDR3 covers 13 residues. CDR3 DNA sequence: TGCAGCGTTGTGAGACAGGGGGCGAGGGAGCAGTACTTC. The encoded protein is CSVVRQGAREQYF.

The rearrangement uses TRBV4-3 and TRBJ2-3, with 7 bases lining up with TRBD2. V dropped 6 bases and J dropped 2; count of bases not matched to a gene: 5. The CDR3 runs to 14 residues. The germline CDR1 and CDR2 sequences are LGHNA and YSLEER. CDR3 nucleotides: TGCGCCAGCAGTATCGCGGGGGACACAGATACGCAGTATTTT. Protein sequence: CASSIAGDTDTQYF.

As DNA, the CDR3 is TGTGCCAGCAGCTTAGCTCGTTTTAGGGAGGAGACCCAGTACTTC. Residues: CASSLARFREETQYF. The chain couples TRBV7-9 to TRBJ2-5; weak D call: TRBD2 (5 bases). Germline V gives CDR1 SEHNR, CDR2 FQNEAQ (reference sequence). This CDR3 region has 15 residues. V shed 0 bases and J shed 5 bases, with 13 bases lying between them.

The chain is built from TRBV6-2 or TRBV6-3 and TRBJ2-1; unclear D gene. The CDR3 runs to 18 residues. The germline CDR1 and CDR2 sequences are MNHEY and SVGEGT. V lost 2 bases and J lost 0, with 17 bases in between. This chain's CDR3 is CASSYEPRGSRSYNEQFF. CDR3 bases: TGTGCCAGCAGTTACGAACCTCGCGGTTCGCGCTCCTACAATGAGCAGTTCTTC.

The rearrangement links TRBV6-5 to TRBJ1-1; perhaps TRBD1 as D (5 bases). The germline V gene encodes CDR1 MNHEY and CDR2 SVGAGI. V was pared by 0 bases and J by 0 bases, with 11 bases between. The CDR3 contains 16 residues. CDR3 sequence reads: CASSYSGEGMNTEAFF. CDR3 DNA: TGTGCCAGCAGTTACTCCGGGGAGGGGATGAACACTGAAGCTTTCTTT.

This chain links TRBV27 with TRBJ2-1; D uncertain. Germline CDR1 MNHEY, CDR2 SMNVEV (reference sequence). The CDR3 spans 17 residues. V was pared by 4 bases and J by 0 bases, with 16 bases between. CDR3 DNA sequence: TGTGCCAGCAGTTCATTCCTAGAGCTACTCTCCTACAATGAGCAGTTCTTC. It codes for CASSSFLELLSYNEQFF.

This chain joins TRBV19 and TRBJ1-2, with unresolved D. CDR1 is LNHDA, CDR2 SQIVND, per germline (reference sequence). V was clipped by 7 bases and J by 2 bases, with 11 bases between them. This CDR3 has 13 residues. CDR3 loop: CASTSLRNYGYTF. The CDR3, as DNA: TGTGCCAGTACCTCACTGAGGAACTATGGCTACACCTTC.

The chain couples TRBV4-3 to TRBJ1-4; D unresolved. Germline V gene data show CDR1 as LGHNA and CDR2 as YSLEER. Deletions cut 0 bases from V and 3 bases from J, with 8 bases between. The CDR3 has 15 residues. The CDR3 nucleotides are TGCGCCAGCAGCCAAGATCGGCAGGCTAATGAAAAACTGTTTTTT. Translated: CASSQDRQANEKLFF.

V usage is TRBV4-1 and J usage is TRBJ2-5; the match to TRBD1 covers 7 bases. The CDR3 runs to 13 residues. The germline CDR1 and CDR2 sequences are MGHRA and YSYEKL. V trimming: 5 bases; J trimming: 5 bases; junction bases outside the gene matches: 5. The CDR3 DNA reads TGCGCCAGCAGCGGAGACAGGGTTGAGACCCAGTACTTC. This sequence encodes CASSGDRVETQYF.

This chain links TRBV5-8 with TRBJ1-5; D remains ambiguous. CDR1 and CDR2 (germline): SGHTS, YDEGEE. CDR3 size: 16 residues. Trimming removed 4 bases from V and 3 bases from J, with 17 bases in between. The CDR3 reads CASSRPRLGANQPQHF. In DNA, the CDR3 is TGTGCCAGCAGCCGCCCTCGGCTGGGAGCCAATCAGCCCCAGCATTTT.

The sample holds one count of this clone. The chain combines TRBV9 with TRBJ2-4; 11 nucleotides line up with TRBD1. V trimming: 4 bases; J trimming: 7 bases; junction bases outside the gene matches: 4. Germline values: CDR1 SGDLS, CDR2 YYNGEE. The CDR3 is 14 amino acids. The CDR3, as DNA: TGTGCCAGCAGCACCCGGACAGGGGGCAACATTCAGTACTTC. Protein: CASSTRTGGNIQYF.

The chain links TRBV16 to TRBJ1-5; 8 bases are shared with TRBD1. Per the germline V gene, CDR1 is KGHSY and CDR2 is FQNENV. This CDR3 region has 14 residues. J was trimmed by 6 bases and V by 4 bases; bases with no gene match: 5. Written as DNA, the CDR3 is TGTGCCAGCAGCCCTCAGGGGGCCGGTCAGCCCCAGCATTTT. It yields the protein CASSPQGAGQPQHF.

This clone was seen once. The chain is built from TRBV30 and TRBJ1-3; 7 nucleotides match TRBD1. Germline V gene data show CDR1 as GTSNPN and CDR2 as SVGIG (reference sequence). The CDR3 consists of 13 residues. With V trimmed by 7 bases and J by 5 bases, 8 bases remained unmatched. The CDR3 DNA follows: TGTGCCTACGACAGGGTTTCCCGAAACACCATATATTTT. Its translation is CAYDRVSRNTIYF. Full variable domain (remainder filled in from reference TRBV30 and TRBJ1-3): SQTIHQWPATLVQPVGSPLSLECTVEGTSNPNLYWYRQAAGRGLQLLFYSVGIGQISSEVPQNLSASRPQDRQFILSSKKLLLSDSGFYLCAYDRVSRNTIYFGEGSWLTVV.

This sequence joins TRBV5-1 and TRBJ2-1, with no clear D. The V end lost 2 bases, the J end lost 7 bases, and 7 bases lay between the germline ends. The CDR3 spans 12 residues. Germline V gene lookup returns CDR1 SGHRS and CDR2 YFSETQ. The CDR3 region is CASSLKRNEQFF. In nucleotides, the CDR3 is TGCGCCAGCAGCTTAAAACGGAATGAGCAGTTCTTC. Together with reference TRBV5-1 and TRBJ2-1, the CDR3 gives the full variable domain: KAGVTQTPRYLIKTRGQQVTLSCSPISGHRSVSWYQQTPGQGLQFLFEYFSETQRNKGNFPGRFSGRQFSNSRSEMNVSTLELGDSALYLCASSLKRNEQFFGPGTRLTVL.

Of note for this clone: A much larger clone differs from this one at a single base, so this may be a read error. This sequence joins TRBV13 and TRBJ1-1; no reliable D call. The CDR3 is 13 residues long. The V end lost 10 bases, the J end lost 0 bases, and 12 bases lay between the germline ends. Germline CDR1 PRHDT, CDR2 FYEKMQ (reference sequence). For the CDR3, the DNA is TGTGCCAACAACGGGGATCTGAACACTGAAGCTTTCTTT. Encoded protein: CANNGDLNTEAFF.